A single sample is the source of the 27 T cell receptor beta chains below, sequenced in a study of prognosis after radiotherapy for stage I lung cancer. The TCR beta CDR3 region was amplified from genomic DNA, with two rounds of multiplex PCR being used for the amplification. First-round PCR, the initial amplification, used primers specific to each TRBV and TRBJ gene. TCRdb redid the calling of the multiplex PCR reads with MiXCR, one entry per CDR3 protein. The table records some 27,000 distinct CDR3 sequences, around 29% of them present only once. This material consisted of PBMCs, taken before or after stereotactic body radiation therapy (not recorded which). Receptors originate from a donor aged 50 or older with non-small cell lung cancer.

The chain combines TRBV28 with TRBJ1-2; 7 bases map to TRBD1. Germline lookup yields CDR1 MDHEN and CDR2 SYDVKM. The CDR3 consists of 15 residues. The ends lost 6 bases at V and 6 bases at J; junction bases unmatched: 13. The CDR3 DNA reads TGTGCCAGCAGACCTCCGACCCTGACAGGGAATGGCTACACCTTC. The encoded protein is CASRPPTLTGNGYTF.

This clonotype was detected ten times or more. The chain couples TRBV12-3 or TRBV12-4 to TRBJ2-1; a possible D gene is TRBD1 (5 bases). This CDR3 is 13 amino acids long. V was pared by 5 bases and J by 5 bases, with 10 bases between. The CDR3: CASSQLQDNEQFF. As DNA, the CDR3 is TGTGCCAGCAGTCAGCTACAGGACAATGAGCAGTTCTTC.

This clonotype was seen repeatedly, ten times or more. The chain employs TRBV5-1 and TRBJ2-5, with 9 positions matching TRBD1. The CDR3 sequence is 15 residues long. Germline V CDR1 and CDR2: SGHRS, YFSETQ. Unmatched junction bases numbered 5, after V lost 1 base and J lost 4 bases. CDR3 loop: CASSLLTGGGETQYF. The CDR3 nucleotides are TGCGCCAGCAGCTTGTTGACAGGGGGTGGAGAGACCCAGTACTTC.

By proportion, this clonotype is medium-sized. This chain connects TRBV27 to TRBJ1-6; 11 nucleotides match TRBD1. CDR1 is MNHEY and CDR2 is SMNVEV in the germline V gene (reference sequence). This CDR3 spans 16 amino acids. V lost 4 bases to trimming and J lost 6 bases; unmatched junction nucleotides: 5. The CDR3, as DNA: TGTGCCAGCAGTTCACACGGGACAGGGGGTAATTCACCCCTCCACTTT. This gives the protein CASSSHGTGGNSPLHF.

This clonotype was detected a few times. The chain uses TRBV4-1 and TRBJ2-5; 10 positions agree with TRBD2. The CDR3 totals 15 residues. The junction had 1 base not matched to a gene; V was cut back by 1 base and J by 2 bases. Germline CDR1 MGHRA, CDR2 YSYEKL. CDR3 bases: TGCGCCAGCAGCCAAGGGACTAGCGGACAAGAGACCCAGTACTTC. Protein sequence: CASSQGTSGQETQYF.

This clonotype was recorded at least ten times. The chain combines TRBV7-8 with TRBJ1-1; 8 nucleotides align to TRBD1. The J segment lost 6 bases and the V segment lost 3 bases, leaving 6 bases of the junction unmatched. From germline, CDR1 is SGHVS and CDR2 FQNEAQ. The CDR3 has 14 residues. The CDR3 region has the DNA TGTGCCAGCAGCTTTCAGGGGGCGCGATCTGAAGCTTTCTTT. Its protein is CASSFQGARSEAFF.

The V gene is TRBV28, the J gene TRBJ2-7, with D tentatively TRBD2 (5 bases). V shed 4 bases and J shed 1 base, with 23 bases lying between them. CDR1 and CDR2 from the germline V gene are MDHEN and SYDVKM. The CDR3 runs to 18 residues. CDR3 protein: CASSSTRAVEGQSYEQYF. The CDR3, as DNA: TGTGCCAGCAGTTCCACGCGGGCTGTGGAAGGGCAGTCCTACGAGCAGTACTTC.

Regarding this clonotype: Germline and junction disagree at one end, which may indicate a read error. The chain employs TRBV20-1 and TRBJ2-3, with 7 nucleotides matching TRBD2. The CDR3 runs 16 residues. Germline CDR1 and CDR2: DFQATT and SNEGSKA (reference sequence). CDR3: CSAYPRLAGKTDMQYF. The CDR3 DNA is TGCAGTGCTTACCCTCGACTAGCAGGAAAAACAGATATGCAGTATTTT.

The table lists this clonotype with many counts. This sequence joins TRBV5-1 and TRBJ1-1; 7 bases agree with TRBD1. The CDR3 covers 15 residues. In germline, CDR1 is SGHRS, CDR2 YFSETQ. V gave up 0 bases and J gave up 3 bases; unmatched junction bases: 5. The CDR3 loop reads CASSLVGTEHTEAFF. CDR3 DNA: TGCGCCAGCAGCTTGGTAGGGACAGAGCACACTGAAGCTTTCTTT.

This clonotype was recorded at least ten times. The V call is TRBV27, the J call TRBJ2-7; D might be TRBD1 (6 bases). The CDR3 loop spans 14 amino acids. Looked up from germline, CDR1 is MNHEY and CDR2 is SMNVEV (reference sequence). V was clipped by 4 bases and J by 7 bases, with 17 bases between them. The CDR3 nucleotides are TGTGCCAGCAGTTCACAGGGAACCTCCGGGGAGCAGTACTTC. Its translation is CASSSQGTSGEQYF.

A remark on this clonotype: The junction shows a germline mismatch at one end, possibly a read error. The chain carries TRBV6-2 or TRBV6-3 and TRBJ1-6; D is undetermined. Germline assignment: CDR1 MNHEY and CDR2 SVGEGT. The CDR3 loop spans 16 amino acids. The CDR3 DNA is TGTGCCAGCAGTGAATCGGCTGTCAGCGTGAATTCATCCCTCCACTTT. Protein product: CASSESAVSVNSSLHF.

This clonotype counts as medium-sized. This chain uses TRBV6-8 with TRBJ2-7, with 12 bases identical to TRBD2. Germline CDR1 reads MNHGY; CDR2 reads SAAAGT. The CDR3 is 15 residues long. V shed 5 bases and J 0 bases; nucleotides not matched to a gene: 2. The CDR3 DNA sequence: TGTGCCAGCAGTGAGGGACTAGCGGGCTCCTACGAGCAGTACTTC. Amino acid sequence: CASSEGLAGSYEQYF.

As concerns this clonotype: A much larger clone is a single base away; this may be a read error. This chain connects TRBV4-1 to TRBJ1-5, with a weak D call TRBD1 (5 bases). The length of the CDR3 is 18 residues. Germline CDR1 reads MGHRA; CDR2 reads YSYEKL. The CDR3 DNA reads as TGCGCCAGCGGCCAAGATGGCCGGGGCGGCACCCAACAACAGCCCCAGCATTTT. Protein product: CASGQDGRGGTQQQPQHF.

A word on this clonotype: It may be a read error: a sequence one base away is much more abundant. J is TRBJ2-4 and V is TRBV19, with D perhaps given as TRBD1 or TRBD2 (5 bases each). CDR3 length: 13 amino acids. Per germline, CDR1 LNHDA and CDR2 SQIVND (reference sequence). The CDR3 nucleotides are TGTGCCAGTTCCGGGACGAATAAAAACACTCAGTACTTC. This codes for CASSGTNKNTQYF.

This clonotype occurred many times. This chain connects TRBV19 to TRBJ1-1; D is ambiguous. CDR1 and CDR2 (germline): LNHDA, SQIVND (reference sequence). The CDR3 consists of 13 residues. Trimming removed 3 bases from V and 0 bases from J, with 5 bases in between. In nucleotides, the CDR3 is TGTGCCAGTAGTATGTCCCTGAACACTGAAGCTTTCTTT. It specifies CASSMSLNTEAFF.

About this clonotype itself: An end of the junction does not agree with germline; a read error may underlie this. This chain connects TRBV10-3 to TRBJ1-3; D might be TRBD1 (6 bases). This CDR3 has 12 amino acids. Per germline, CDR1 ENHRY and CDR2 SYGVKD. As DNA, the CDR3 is TGTGCCATCAGCAGACAGGTAAACACCATATACTTT. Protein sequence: CAISRQVNTIYF.

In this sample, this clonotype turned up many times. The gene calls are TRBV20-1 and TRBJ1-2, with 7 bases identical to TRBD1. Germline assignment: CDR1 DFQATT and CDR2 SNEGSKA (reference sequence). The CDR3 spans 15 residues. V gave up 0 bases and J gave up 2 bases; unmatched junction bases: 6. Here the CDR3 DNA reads TGCAGTGCTAGAGATCACGCAGGGGGGAACTATGGCTACACCTTC. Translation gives CSARDHAGGNYGYTF.

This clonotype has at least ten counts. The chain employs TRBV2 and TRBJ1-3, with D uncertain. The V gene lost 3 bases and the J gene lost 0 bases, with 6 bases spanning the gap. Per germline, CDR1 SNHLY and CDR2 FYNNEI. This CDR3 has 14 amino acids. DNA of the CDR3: TGTGCCAGCAGTGAGGTACTCTCTGGAAACACCATATATTTT. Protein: CASSEVLSGNTIYF. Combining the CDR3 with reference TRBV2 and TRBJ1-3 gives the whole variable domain EPEVTQTPSHQVTQMGQEVILRCVPISNHLYFYWYRQILGQKVEFLVSFYNNEISEKSEIFDDQFSVERPDGSNFTLKIRSTKLEDSAMYFCASSEVLSGNTIYFGEGSWLTVV.

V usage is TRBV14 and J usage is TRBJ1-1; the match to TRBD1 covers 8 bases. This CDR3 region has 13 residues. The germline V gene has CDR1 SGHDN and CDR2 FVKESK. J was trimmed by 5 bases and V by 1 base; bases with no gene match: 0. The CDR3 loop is CASSQGTGTEAFF. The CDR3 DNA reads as TGTGCCAGCAGCCAAGGGACAGGGACTGAAGCTTTCTTT.

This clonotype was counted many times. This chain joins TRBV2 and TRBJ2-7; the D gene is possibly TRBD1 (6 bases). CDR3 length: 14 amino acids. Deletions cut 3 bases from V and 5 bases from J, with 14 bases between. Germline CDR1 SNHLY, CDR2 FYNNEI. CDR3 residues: CASSEAGPGDEQYF. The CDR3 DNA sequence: TGTGCCAGCAGTGAGGCAGGGCCAGGGGACGAGCAGTACTTC.

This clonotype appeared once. The DNA of the CDR3 is TGCGCCAGCAGCCAGGACAGGGGATCGACTAGCTATGGCTACACCTTC. Protein product: CASSQDRGSTSYGYTF. The chain carries TRBV4-1 and TRBJ1-2, with TRBD1 matching 9 bases. Germline loops: CDR1 MGHRA, CDR2 YSYEKL. The junction had 9 bases not matched to a gene; V was cut back by 3 bases and J by 4 bases. CDR3 length: 16 residues.

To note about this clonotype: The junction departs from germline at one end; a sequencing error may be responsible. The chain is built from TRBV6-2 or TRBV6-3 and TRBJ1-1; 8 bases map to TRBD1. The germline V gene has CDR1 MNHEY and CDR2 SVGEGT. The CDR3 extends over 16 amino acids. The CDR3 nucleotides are TGTGCCAGCAGTTACTCCACAGGGGGTTCGAACAATGAAGCTTTATTT. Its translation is CASSYSTGGSNNEALF.

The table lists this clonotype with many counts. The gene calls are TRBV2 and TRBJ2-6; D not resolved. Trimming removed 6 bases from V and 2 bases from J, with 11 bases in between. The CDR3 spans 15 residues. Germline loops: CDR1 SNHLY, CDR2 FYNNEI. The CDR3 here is CASSERTAGANVLTF. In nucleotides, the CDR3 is TGTGCCAGCAGCGAAAGAACCGCTGGGGCCAACGTCCTGACTTTC.

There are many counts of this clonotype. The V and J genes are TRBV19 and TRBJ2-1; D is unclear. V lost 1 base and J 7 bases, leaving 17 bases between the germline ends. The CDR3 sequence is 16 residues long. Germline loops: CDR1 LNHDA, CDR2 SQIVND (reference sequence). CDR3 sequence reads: CASSIVATLTLNEQFF. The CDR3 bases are TGTGCCAGTAGTATAGTGGCTACTCTTACCCTTAATGAGCAGTTCTTC.

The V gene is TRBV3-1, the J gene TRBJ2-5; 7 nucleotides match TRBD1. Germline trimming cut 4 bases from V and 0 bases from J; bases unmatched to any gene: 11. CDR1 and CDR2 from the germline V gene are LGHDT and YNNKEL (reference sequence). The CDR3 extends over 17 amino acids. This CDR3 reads CASSPWGDRVYQETQYF. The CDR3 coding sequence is TGTGCCAGCAGCCCCTGGGGTGACAGGGTGTACCAAGAGACCCAGTACTTC.

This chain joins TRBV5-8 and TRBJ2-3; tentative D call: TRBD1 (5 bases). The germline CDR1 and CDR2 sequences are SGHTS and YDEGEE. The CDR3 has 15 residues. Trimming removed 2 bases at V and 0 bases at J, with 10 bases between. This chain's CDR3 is CASSFGGHSTDTQYF. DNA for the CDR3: TGTGCCAGCAGCTTTGGCGGACATAGCACAGATACGCAGTATTTT.

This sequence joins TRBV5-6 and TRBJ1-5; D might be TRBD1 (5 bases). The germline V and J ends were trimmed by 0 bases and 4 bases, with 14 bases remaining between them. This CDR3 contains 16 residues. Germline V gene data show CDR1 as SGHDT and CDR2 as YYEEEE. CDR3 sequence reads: CASSLGTGRRNQPQHF. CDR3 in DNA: TGTGCCAGCAGCTTGGGAACGGGACGGAGAAATCAGCCCCAGCATTTT.